The source of this T cell receptor (beta chain) is a study of blood T cell repertoires in COVID-19. The table lists this clone with a few counts. With 5 bases clipped from V and 6 bases from J, the junction kept 7 bases outside the gene matches. The CDR3 has 14 amino acids. Germline V lookup: CDR1 MNHEY, CDR2 SMNVEV (reference sequence). TCRdb's copy holds only in-frame clones and misses some; the assay was immunoSEQ multiplex PCR. The data contain about 210,000 clones, almost 90% of them seen just once; the ten biggest clones take up 1.5%. Input material: peripheral blood. The sequence came from a man aged 18 to 29 with active or convalescent COVID-19. The chain joins TRBV27 to TRBJ1-5, with TRBD1 identical over 7 bases. The CDR3 loop is CASSPLQGTQPQHF. The CDR3 DNA follows: TGTGCCAGCAGTCCATTACAGGGGACTCAGCCCCAGCATTTT.